The present T cell receptor (beta chain) was sequenced within a study of identical twins. Study results and limitations: Out-of-frame TCR alpha sharing in monozygotic twins exceeded recombination model predictions. For out-of-frame beta sequences, excess twin sharing was weaker.

CDR1 DFQATT and CDR2 SNEGSKA come from the germline V gene (reference sequence). This CDR3 has 14 amino acids. Trimming cost V 3 bases and J 1 base, with 11 bases left between them. Donors uniformly comprised healthy Caucasians. Of note for this clonotype: What it binds is unknown.

TCRdb analysed the 5' RACE reads with MiXCR anew, one entry per CDR3 protein. The sample records roughly 1.6 million distinct CDR3 sequences, roughly 35% being singletons. The receptor's source is a newborn girl in good health. The chain links TRBV20-1 to TRBJ2-3, with D tentatively TRBD2 (6 bases). Sequenced input: cord blood. The CDR3 region is CSARWEARTDTQYF. CDR3 sequence (DNA): TGCAGTGCTAGGTGGGAGGCTCGCACAGATACGCAGTATTTT.